Shown below are 25 T cell receptor beta chains from a single sample sequenced in a study of T cell responses to AZD1222 COVID-19 vaccine. Produced via immunoSEQ multiplex PCR; TCRdb's table is partial and in-frame only. Seen here are more than 65,000 clones, approximately 83% observed once, and the top ten hold roughly 3.2%. The starting material was peripheral blood, obtained 28 days after the second AZD1222 dose. These receptors all come from an adult who received the AZD1222 COVID-19 vaccine.

The V and J genes are TRBV28 and TRBJ2-7; D may be TRBD2 (6 bases). CDR3 length: 14 residues. The V gene lost 6 bases and the J gene lost 1 base, with 13 bases spanning the gap. Germline CDR1 MDHEN, CDR2 SYDVKM. The CDR3 coding sequence is TGTGCCAGCAGCCTTTGGGGGGATTCCTACGAGCAGTACTTC. This encodes CASSLWGDSYEQYF.

This clone came up once. The chain recombines TRBV3-1 (or the pseudogene TRBV3-2) with TRBJ1-5, with D tentatively TRBD1 (5 bases). The germline V gene encodes CDR1 LGHDT and CDR2 YNNKEL (reference sequence). Trimming left V 0 bases short and J 5 bases short, with 11 bases between. The CDR3 sequence is 15 residues long. CDR3 region: CASSQDPDSDQPQHF. For the CDR3, the DNA is TGTGCCAGCAGCCAAGATCCAGACAGCGATCAGCCCCAGCATTTT.

The rearrangement joins TRBV7-9 to TRBJ2-7; 9 bases line up with TRBD2. J gave up 7 bases and V 6 bases, and 10 bases lay outside the gene matches. This CDR3 spans 14 amino acids. Germline V gene lookup returns CDR1 SEHNR and CDR2 FQNEAQ (reference sequence). The CDR3 reads CASRPPAGGLEQYF. In DNA, the CDR3 is TGTGCCAGCAGACCCCCGGCGGGAGGGCTTGAGCAGTACTTC.

The chain is built from TRBV7-2 and TRBJ1-4, with a tentative D call TRBD1 (6 bases). This CDR3 comprises 17 residues. The V and J ends lost 0 bases and 7 bases respectively, with 18 bases between them. The germline CDR1 and CDR2 sequences are SGHTA and FQGNSA. The CDR3 sequence is CASSLAPGRGAGEKLFF. CDR3 in DNA: TGTGCCAGCAGCTTAGCCCCGGGGCGGGGGGCAGGTGAAAAACTGTTTTTT.

J is TRBJ1-1 and V is TRBV27; 7 nucleotides match TRBD1. This CDR3 region has 16 residues. V trimming: 6 bases; J trimming: 1 base; junction bases outside the gene matches: 11. Per germline, CDR1 MNHEY and CDR2 SMNVEV (reference sequence). The CDR3 loop reads CASRSLTGAKNTEAFF. The DNA of the CDR3 is TGTGCCAGCAGATCTTTAACAGGGGCGAAGAACACTGAAGCTTTCTTT.

V and J are TRBV7-6 and TRBJ1-2, with D perhaps matching TRBD1 (5 bases). Trimming removed 4 bases at V and 4 bases at J, with 13 bases between. Germline values: CDR1 SGHVS, CDR2 FNYEAQ. The CDR3 loop spans 14 amino acids. The CDR3 region has the DNA TGTGCCAGCAGCTCCGTTGGGGCTAGCTATGGCTACACCTTC. It translates to CASSSVGASYGYTF.

This clone was seen a few times. The J gene is TRBJ1-2, the V gene TRBV18; TRBD1 might be the D (6 bases). CDR1 and CDR2 from the germline V gene are KGHSH and LQKENI. The CDR3 contains 15 residues. The V and J ends lost 3 bases and 8 bases respectively, with 19 bases between them. CDR3 sequence reads: CASSPGTGRSEGYTF. In DNA, the CDR3 is TGTGCCAGCTCACCGGGTACAGGGAGGTCTGAAGGCTACACCTTC. Combining the CDR3 with reference TRBV18 and TRBJ1-2 gives the whole variable domain NAGVMQNPRHLVRRRGQEARLRCSPMKGHSHVYWYRQLPEEGLKFMVYLQKENIIDESGMPKERFSAEFPKEGPSILRIQQVVRGDSAAYFCASSPGTGRSEGYTFGSGTRLTVV.

The chain combines TRBV15 with TRBJ2-7, with no clear D. Per germline, CDR1 LNHNV and CDR2 YYDKDF (reference sequence). V lost 2 bases, J lost 5 bases, and 7 bases lay in between. The CDR3 contains 12 residues. The CDR3 DNA is TGTGCCACCAGCAGACTGGACGACGAGCAGTACTTC. This translates into CATSRLDDEQYF.

The gene calls are TRBV6-5 and TRBJ1-5; 7 nucleotides agree with TRBD1. V was pared by 6 bases and J by 1 base, with 3 bases of the junction left unmatched. There are 14 residues in the CDR3. Germline CDR1 reads MNHEY; CDR2 reads SVGAGI. CDR3 amino acids: CASSETGSNQPQHF. In DNA, the CDR3 is TGTGCCAGCAGCGAGACAGGGAGCAATCAGCCCCAGCATTTT.

The chain combines TRBV7-8 with TRBJ2-7, with a possible D match to TRBD2 (6 bases). The CDR3 spans 13 residues. Germline CDR1 and CDR2: SGHVS and FQNEAQ. V lost 5 bases and J lost 3, with 11 bases in between. CDR3 amino acids: CASSIGGVYEQYF. The CDR3 nucleotides are TGTGCCAGCAGCATCGGGGGAGTCTACGAGCAGTACTTC.

J is TRBJ2-2 and V is TRBV28; D possibly corresponds to TRBD1 (5 bases). Germline V lookup: CDR1 MDHEN, CDR2 SYDVKM. The CDR3 extends over 14 amino acids. V was pared by 5 bases and J by 8 bases, with 15 bases between. CDR3 loop: CASSLPSGLGELFF. The DNA of the CDR3 is TGTGCCAGCAGTCTCCCCTCAGGGTTGGGGGAGCTGTTTTTT.

There are a few counts of this clone. The chain carries TRBV21-1 and TRBJ2-7; the table's D call, TRBD1, was not checked against the DNA. TRBV21-1 is flagged as a pseudogene. The CDR3 contains 17 residues. The chain's CDR3 is CASSKATGTGVPYEQYF. The CDR3 nucleotides read TGTGCCAGCAGCAAAGCAACCGGGACAGGGGTCCCCTACGAGCAGTACTTC.

The V gene is TRBV6-5, the J gene TRBJ2-3; D is unresolved. Trimming stripped 2 bases from V and 5 bases from J, with 11 bases between. Germline loops: CDR1 MNHEY, CDR2 SVGAGI. CDR3 length: 14 residues. The CDR3 loop is CASSYENQRDTQYF. The CDR3 coding sequence is TGTGCCAGCAGTTACGAAAACCAGAGAGATACGCAGTATTTT.

CDR3 sequence reads: CASSLLWRGDTEAFF. CDR3 nucleotide sequence: TGTGCCAGCAGCTTATTATGGAGGGGCGACACTGAAGCTTTCTTT. The chain couples TRBV7-9 to TRBJ1-1, with a possible D match to TRBD1 (5 bases). V lost 2 bases, J lost 3 bases, and 13 bases lay in between. The CDR3 totals 15 residues. CDR1 SEHNR and CDR2 FQNEAQ come from the germline V gene (reference sequence).

V and J are TRBV4-2 and TRBJ2-3, with D tentatively TRBD2 (5 bases). This CDR3 contains 15 residues. Per germline, CDR1 LGHNA and CDR2 YNFKEQ. With 0 bases removed from V and 2 bases from J, the gap between germline ends came to 9 bases. The CDR3 loop reads CASSQETRDTDTQYF. In DNA, the CDR3 is TGTGCCAGCAGCCAAGAGACCCGGGACACAGATACGCAGTATTTT.

This clone came up once. CDR3 residues: CASSGQGAVYGYTF. CDR3 DNA sequence: TGTGCCAGTAGTGGACAGGGGGCAGTCTATGGCTACACCTTC. The chain uses TRBV19 and TRBJ1-2; 11 bases line up with TRBD1. Per the germline V gene, CDR1 is LNHDA and CDR2 is SQIVND (reference sequence). CDR3 length equals 14 residues. The junction had 3 bases not matched to a gene; V was cut back by 5 bases and J by 4 bases.

The chain carries TRBV5-4 and TRBJ1-2, with unresolved D. V was shortened by 1 base and J by 3 bases, with 7 bases between the two germline ends. The germline V gene has CDR1 SGHNT and CDR2 YYREEE (reference sequence). This CDR3 has 13 residues. CDR3 protein: CASSLRADYGYTF. The CDR3 DNA is TGTGCCAGCAGCTTGAGGGCGGACTATGGCTACACCTTC.

The rearrangement links TRBV19 to TRBJ2-1, with 12 bases fitting TRBD2. The CDR3 consists of 16 residues. Germline CDR1 and CDR2: LNHDA and SQIVND (reference sequence). With V trimmed by 4 bases and J by 9 bases, 10 bases remained unmatched. The CDR3 nucleotides read TGTGCCAGTAGTACCCTCGCTAGCGGGGGGGCCATTGAGCAGTTCTTC. This sequence encodes CASSTLASGGAIEQFF.

This clone was recorded only once. V usage is TRBV6-2 or TRBV6-3 and J usage is TRBJ1-2; weak D call: TRBD1 (6 bases). The CDR3 has 11 residues. Per the germline V gene, CDR1 is MNHEY and CDR2 is SVGEGT. Deletions cut 4 bases from V and 8 bases from J, with 8 bases between. The CDR3 DNA is TGTGCCAGCAGTTCAGGGGTCGGCTACACCTTC. It codes for CASSSGVGYTF.

This clone occurred once. The chain joins TRBV6-5 to TRBJ2-3; TRBD2 matches 8 bases. The V segment lost 6 bases and the J segment 5 bases; nucleotides outside the gene matches: 7. Germline CDR1 MNHEY, CDR2 SVGAGI. The CDR3 contains 14 residues. The CDR3 is CASREGLEGDTQYF. The CDR3 nucleotides read TGTGCCAGCAGAGAGGGACTAGAAGGAGATACGCAGTATTTT.

The chain uses TRBV30 and TRBJ1-5; no firm D call. Germline V lookup: CDR1 GTSNPN, CDR2 SVGIG (reference sequence). Trimming shortened V by 3 bases and J by 3 bases, and 9 bases separated the two germline ends. The CDR3 covers 13 residues. The CDR3 sequence is CAWSGDPNQPQHF. The CDR3 DNA reads TGTGCCTGGAGCGGGGATCCCAATCAGCCCCAGCATTTT.

This clone was observed a single time. The chain joins TRBV28 to TRBJ1-1; 8 bases align to TRBD1. Germline loops: CDR1 MDHEN, CDR2 SYDVKM. The length of the CDR3 is 14 residues. J gave up 6 bases and V 5 bases, and 8 bases lay outside the gene matches. The CDR3 is CASSLDRGRAEAFF. As DNA, the CDR3 is TGTGCCAGCAGTCTCGACAGGGGACGGGCTGAAGCTTTCTTT.

The chain recombines TRBV6-1 with TRBJ1-1; no firm D call. V shed 3 bases and J shed 0 bases, with 5 bases lying between them. CDR3 length: 13 residues. CDR1 is MNHNS and CDR2 is SASEGT in the germline V gene. In DNA, the CDR3 is TGTGCCAGCAGTGACCCGGTGAACACTGAAGCTTTCTTT. Its translation is CASSDPVNTEAFF.

The chain recombines TRBV6-1 with TRBJ2-4; 10 nucleotides agree with TRBD1. The V gene's germline CDR1 is MNHNS and CDR2 SASEGT. With V trimmed by 2 bases and J by 9 bases, 4 bases remained unmatched. There are 14 residues in the CDR3. CDR3 region: CASSELDRGAIQYF. DNA of the CDR3: TGTGCCAGCAGTGAATTGGACAGGGGGGCCATTCAGTACTTC.

The chain recombines TRBV5-1 with TRBJ2-7; TRBD2 agrees at 7 bases. Germline trimming cut 4 bases from V and 2 bases from J; bases unmatched to any gene: 9. Germline V CDR1 and CDR2: SGHRS, YFSETQ. The CDR3 sequence is 15 residues long. CDR3 protein: CASSPTGGTTYEQYF. CDR3 sequence (DNA): TGCGCCAGCAGCCCAACCGGGGGGACCACCTACGAGCAGTACTTC.